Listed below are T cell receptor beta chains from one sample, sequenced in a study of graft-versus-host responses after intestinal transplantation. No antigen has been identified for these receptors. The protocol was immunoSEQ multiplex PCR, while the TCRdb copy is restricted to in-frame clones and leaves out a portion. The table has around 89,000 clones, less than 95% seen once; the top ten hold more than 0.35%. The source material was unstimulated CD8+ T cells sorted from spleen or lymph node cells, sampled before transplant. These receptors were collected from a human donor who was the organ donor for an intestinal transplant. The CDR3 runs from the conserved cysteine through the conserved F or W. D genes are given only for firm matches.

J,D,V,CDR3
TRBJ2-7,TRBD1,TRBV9,CASSAENRGPEQYF
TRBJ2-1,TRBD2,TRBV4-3,CASSQDSGTSASSSYNEQFF
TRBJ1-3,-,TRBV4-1,CASSQSPINGNTIYF
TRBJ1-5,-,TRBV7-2,CASSLEEWSNQPQHF
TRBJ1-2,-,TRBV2,CASSEYALGAYGYTF
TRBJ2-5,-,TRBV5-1,CASSFGVYQETQYF
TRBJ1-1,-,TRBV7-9,CASSSGLGTHEAFF
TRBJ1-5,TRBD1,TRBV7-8,CASSRGQGAGNQPQHF
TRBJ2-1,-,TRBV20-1,CSASGGNEQFF
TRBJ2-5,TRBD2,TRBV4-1,CASSLTSGGGPQETQYF
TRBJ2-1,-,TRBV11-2,CASSLVPNSYNEQFF
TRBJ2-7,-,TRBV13,CATGRGLYEQYF
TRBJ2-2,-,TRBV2,CATARRGGASGELFF
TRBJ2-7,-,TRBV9,CASSFGGTASYEQYF
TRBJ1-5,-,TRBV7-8,CASSHAGQPQHF
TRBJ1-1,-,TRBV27,CASRKGQIYEAFF
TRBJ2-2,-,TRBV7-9,CASTVVADGELFF
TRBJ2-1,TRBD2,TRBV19,CASSTSGRYNEQFF
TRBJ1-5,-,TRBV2,CASSERGGRDQPQHF
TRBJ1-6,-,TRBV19,CASSSQGNSPLHF
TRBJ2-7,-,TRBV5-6,CASSFARNPTYEQYF
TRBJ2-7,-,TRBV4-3,CASSRWAGSYEQYF
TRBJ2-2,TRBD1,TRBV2,CASRVGTGLTGELFF
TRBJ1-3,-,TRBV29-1,CSARGSGNTIYF
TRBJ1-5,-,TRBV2,CASREKNQPQHF
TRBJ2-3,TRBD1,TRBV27,CASSTPREQGIDTQYF
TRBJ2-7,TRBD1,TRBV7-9,CASSIHDRGRDEQYF
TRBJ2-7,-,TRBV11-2,CASLERASYEQYF
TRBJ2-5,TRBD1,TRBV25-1,CASSDRDSQETQYF
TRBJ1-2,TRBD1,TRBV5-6,CASGGTGYGYTF
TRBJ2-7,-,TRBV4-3,CASSQDRGSSYEQYF
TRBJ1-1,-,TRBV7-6,CASSFTGSTEAFF
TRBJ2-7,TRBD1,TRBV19,CASSPTGGDYEQYF
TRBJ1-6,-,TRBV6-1,CASSEAPRDNSPLHF
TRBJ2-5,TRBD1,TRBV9,CASSRFGGQAQETQYF
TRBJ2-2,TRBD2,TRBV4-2,CASSQELAGEHGGGELFF
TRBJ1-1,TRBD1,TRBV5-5,CASLTGPNTEAFF
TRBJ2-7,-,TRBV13,CASSIRVGEQYF
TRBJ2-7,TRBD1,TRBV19,CASSGSPGTGGLVPYEQYF
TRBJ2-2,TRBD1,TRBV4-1,CASSQNRGTGELFF
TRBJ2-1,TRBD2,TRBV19,CASSMSGGGFDNEQFF
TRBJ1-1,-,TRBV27,CASSAGVMNTEAFF
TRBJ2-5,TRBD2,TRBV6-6,CASSYAGGGKETQYF
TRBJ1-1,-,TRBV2,CASTAGMNTEAFF
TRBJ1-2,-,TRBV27,CASSLQRQNTNYGYTF
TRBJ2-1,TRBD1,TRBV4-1,CASSHVPGQGAGNEQFF